Described below is a single T cell receptor (beta chain) sequence and its context. The sample comes from a study of blood T cell repertoires in COVID-19. As for the study in general: PBMCs, B-cell-depleted T cells, or T cells provided the cDNA or gDNA that made up the material.

The V end lost 1 base, the J end lost 10 bases, and 19 bases lay between the germline ends. The CDR3 has 15 amino acids. Germline V gene data show CDR1 as ENHRY and CDR2 as SYGVKD. Profiled with immunoSEQ multiplex PCR; TCRdb holds only in-frame clones, not every one. The table shows fewer than 100,000 clones, with approximately 86% occurring only once. Material for sequencing was peripheral blood. This chain joins TRBV10-3 and TRBJ1-1; D might be TRBD1 (6 bases). The sequence was collected from a man in his 60s with acute or convalescent COVID-19. The CDR3 sequence: CAISEFGGREGGAFF. The CDR3 coding sequence is TGTGCCATCAGTGAGTTCGGGGGGCGCGAAGGGGGAGCTTTCTTT.